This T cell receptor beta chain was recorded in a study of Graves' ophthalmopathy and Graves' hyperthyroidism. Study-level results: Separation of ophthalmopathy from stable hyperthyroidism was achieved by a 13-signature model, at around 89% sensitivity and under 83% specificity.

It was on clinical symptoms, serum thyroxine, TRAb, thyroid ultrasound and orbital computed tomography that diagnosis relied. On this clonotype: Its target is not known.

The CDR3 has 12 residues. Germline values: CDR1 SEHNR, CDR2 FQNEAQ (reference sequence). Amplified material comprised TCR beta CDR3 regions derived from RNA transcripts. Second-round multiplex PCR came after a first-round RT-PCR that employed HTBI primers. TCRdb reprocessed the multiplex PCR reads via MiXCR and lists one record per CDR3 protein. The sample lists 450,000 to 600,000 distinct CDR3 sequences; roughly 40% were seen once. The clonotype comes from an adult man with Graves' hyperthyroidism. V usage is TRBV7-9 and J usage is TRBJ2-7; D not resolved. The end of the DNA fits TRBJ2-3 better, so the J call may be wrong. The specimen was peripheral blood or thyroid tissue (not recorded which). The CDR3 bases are TGTGCCAGCAGCCCCGGGCGGGATACGCAGTATTTT. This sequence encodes CASSPGRDTQYF.